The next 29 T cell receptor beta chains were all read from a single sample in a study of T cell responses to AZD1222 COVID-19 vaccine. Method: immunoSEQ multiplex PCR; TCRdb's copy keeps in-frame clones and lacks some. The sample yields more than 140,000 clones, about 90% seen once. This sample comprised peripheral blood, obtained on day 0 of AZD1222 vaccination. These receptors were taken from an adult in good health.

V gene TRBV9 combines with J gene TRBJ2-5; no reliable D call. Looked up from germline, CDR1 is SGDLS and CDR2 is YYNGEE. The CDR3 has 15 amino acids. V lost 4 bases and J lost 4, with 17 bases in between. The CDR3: CASSPGSSYPETQYF. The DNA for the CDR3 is TGTGCCAGCAGCCCTGGTAGCAGCTATCCAGAGACCCAGTACTTC.

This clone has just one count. This CDR3 reads CASRQGQGAGNTEAFF. Here the CDR3 DNA reads TGTGCCAGCAGGCAAGGACAGGGGGCCGGGAACACTGAAGCTTTCTTT. This chain connects TRBV6-6 to TRBJ1-1; 11 bases line up with TRBD1. The CDR3 runs to 16 residues. With 6 bases clipped from V and 1 base from J, the junction kept 7 bases outside the gene matches. CDR1 and CDR2 (germline): MNHNY, SVGAGI (reference sequence).

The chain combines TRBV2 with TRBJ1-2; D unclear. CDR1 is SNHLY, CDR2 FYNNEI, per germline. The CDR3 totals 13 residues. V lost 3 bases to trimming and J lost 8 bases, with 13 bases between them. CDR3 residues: CASSDRGSSGYTF. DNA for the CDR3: TGTGCCAGCAGTGATCGTGGTAGCAGCGGCTACACCTTC. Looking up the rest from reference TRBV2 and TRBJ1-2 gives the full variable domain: EPEVTQTPSHQVTQMGQEVILRCVPISNHLYFYWYRQILGQKVEFLVSFYNNEISEKSEIFDDQFSVERPDGSNFTLKIRSTKLEDSAMYFCASSDRGSSGYTFGSGTRLTVV.

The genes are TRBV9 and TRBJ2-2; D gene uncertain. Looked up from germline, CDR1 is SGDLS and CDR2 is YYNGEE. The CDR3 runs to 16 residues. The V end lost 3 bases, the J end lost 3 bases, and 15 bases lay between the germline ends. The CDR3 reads CASSAPVGIDTGELFF. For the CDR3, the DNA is TGTGCCAGCAGCGCCCCCGTAGGGATCGACACCGGGGAGCTGTTTTTT.

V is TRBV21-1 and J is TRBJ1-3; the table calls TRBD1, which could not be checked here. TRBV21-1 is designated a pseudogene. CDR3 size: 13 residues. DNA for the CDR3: TGTGCCAGCAGGGTCAGGGCTGGAAACACCATATATTTT. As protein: CASRVRAGNTIYF.

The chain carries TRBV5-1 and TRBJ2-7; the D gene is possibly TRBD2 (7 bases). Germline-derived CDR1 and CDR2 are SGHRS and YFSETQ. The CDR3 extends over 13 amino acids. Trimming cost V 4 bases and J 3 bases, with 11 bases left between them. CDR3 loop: CASSGGADYEQYF. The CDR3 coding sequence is TGCGCCAGCAGCGGGGGGGCCGACTACGAGCAGTACTTC.

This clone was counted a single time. CDR3: CASSELSRDLHGYTF. The CDR3 DNA reads as TGTGCCAGCAGTGAATTGTCCAGGGACCTTCATGGCTACACCTTC. V gene TRBV6-1 combines with J gene TRBJ1-2; D possibly corresponds to TRBD1 (5 bases). CDR3 length: 15 amino acids. V lost 2 bases to trimming and J lost 6 bases, with 16 bases between them. Germline loops: CDR1 MNHNS, CDR2 SASEGT.

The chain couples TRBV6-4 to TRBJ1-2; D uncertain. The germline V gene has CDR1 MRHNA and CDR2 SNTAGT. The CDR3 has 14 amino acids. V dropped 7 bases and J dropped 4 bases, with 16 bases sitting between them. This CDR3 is CASIWTAAFYGYTF. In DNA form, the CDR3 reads TGTGCCAGCATATGGACTGCAGCCTTCTATGGCTACACCTTC.

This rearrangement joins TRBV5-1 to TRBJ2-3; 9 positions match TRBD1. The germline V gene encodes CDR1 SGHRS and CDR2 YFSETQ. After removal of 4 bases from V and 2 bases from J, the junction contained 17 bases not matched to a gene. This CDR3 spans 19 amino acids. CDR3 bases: TGCGCCAGCAGCATCCTGGGACAGGGTGGACGCGGGGCCACAGATACGCAGTATTTT. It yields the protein CASSILGQGGRGATDTQYF.

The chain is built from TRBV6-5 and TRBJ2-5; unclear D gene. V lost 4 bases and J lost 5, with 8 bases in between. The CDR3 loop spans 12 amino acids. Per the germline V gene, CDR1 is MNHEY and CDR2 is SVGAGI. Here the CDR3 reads CASSLSPETQYF. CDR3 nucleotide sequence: TGTGCCAGCAGTTTAAGTCCGGAGACCCAGTACTTC.

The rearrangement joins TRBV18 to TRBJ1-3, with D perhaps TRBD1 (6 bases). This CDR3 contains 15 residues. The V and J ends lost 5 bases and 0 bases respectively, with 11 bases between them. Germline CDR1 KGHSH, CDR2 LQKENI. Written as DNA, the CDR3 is TGTGCCAGCTCATTCGACAGGCCCTCTGGAAACACCATATATTTT. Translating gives CASSFDRPSGNTIYF.

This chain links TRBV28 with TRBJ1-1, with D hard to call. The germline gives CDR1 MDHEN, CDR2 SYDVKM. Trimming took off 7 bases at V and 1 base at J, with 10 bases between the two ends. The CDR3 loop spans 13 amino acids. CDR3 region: CASTLTPNTEAFF. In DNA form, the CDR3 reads TGTGCCAGCACCCTGACCCCGAACACTGAAGCTTTCTTT.

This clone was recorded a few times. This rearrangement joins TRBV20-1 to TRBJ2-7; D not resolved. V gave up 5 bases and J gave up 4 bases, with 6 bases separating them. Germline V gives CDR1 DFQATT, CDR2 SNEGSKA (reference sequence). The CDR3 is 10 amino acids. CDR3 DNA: TGCAGTGCTTTGGATTACGAGCAGTACTTC. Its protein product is CSALDYEQYF.

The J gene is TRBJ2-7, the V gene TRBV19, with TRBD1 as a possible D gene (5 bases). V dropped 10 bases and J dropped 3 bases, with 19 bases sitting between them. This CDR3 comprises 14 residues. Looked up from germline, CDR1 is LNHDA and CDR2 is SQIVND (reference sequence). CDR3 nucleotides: TGTGCCACCTCCCTAGGGGCTATCAGCTACGAGCAGTACTTC. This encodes CATSLGAISYEQYF.

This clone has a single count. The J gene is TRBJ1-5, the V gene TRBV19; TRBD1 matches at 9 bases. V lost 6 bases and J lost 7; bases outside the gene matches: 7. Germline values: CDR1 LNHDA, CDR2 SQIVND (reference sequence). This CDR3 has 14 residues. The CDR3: CASSRDRVGQPQHF. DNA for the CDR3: TGTGCCAGTAGCCGGGACAGGGTGGGGCAGCCCCAGCATTTT. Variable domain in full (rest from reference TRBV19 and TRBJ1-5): DGGITQSPKYLFRKEGQNVTLSCEQNLNHDAMYWYRQDPGQGLRLIYYSQIVNDFQKGDIAEGYSVSREKKESFPLTVTSAQKNPTAFYLCASSRDRVGQPQHFGDGTRLSIL.

In nucleotides, the CDR3 is TGTGCCACCAGCGGTTGGGACAGCGGCACTGAAGCTTTCTTT. Residues: CATSGWDSGTEAFF. This chain connects TRBV15 to TRBJ1-1; 7 bases agree with TRBD1. CDR1 is LNHNV, CDR2 YYDKDF, per germline (reference sequence). The CDR3 runs 14 residues. J was trimmed by 4 bases and V by 5 bases; bases with no gene match: 7.

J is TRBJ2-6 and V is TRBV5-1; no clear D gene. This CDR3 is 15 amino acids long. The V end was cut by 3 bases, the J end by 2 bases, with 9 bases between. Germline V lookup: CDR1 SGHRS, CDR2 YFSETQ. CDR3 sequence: CASSWGGTGANVLTF. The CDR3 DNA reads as TGCGCCAGCAGCTGGGGTGGAACTGGGGCCAACGTCCTGACTTTC.

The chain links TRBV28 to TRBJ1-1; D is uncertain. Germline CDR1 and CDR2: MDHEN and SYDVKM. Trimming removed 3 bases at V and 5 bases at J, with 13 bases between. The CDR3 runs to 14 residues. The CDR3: CASSFQKPITEAFF. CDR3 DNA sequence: TGTGCCAGCAGTTTCCAGAAGCCGATAACTGAAGCTTTCTTT.

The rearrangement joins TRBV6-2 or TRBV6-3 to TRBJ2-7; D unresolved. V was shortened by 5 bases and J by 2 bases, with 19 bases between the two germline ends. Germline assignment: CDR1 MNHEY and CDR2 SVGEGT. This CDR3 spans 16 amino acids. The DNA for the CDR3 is TGTGCCAGCAGTCCCAGGTCGGTGCTAAGAACCTACGAGCAGTACTTC. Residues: CASSPRSVLRTYEQYF.

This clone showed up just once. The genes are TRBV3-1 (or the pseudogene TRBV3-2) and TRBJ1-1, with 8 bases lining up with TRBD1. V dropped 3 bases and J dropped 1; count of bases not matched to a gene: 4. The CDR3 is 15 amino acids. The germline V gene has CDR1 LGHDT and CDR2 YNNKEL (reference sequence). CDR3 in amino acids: CASSHQGAGNTEAFF. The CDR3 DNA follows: TGTGCCAGCAGCCACCAGGGGGCCGGGAACACTGAAGCTTTCTTT.

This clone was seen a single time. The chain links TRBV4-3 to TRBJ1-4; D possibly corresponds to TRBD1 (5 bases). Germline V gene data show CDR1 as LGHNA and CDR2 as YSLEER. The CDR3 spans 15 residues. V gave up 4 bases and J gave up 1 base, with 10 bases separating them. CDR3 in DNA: TGCGCCAGCAGCCCAGATGGGGGAACTAATGAAAAACTGTTTTTT. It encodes CASSPDGGTNEKLFF.

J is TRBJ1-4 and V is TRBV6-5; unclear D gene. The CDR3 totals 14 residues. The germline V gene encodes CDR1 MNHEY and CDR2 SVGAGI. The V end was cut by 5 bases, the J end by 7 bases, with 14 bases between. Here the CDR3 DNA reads TGTGCCAGCAGTACGACTGGAGGTACTGAAAAACTGTTTTTT. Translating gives CASSTTGGTEKLFF.

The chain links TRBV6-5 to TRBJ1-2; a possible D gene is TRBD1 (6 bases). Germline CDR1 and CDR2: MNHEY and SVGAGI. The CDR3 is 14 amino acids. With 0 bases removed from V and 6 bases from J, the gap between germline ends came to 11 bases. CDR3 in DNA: TGTGCCAGCAGTTACTCTCTGGGGGCGGATGGCTACACCTTC. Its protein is CASSYSLGADGYTF.

The DNA of the CDR3 is TGTGCCAGCAGTTACTGGGGGATAGCTAATGAAAAACTGTTTTTT. This encodes CASSYWGIANEKLFF. The V call is TRBV6-2 or TRBV6-3, the J call TRBJ1-4; the D gene is possibly TRBD1 (5 bases). CDR1 MNHEY and CDR2 SVGEGT come from the germline V gene. This CDR3 contains 15 residues. Trimming removed 1 base from V and 3 bases from J, with 9 bases in between.

CDR3 DNA: TGTGCCAGCTCAAGGGGACAGGGAAACACTGAAGCTTTCTTT. It translates to CASSRGQGNTEAFF. The J gene is TRBJ1-1, the V gene TRBV18; 9 bases line up with TRBD1. The germline gives CDR1 KGHSH, CDR2 LQKENI. Trimming at V came to 5 bases and at J to 2 bases, leaving 3 bases not matched to a gene. The CDR3 is 14 residues long.

In DNA form, the CDR3 reads TGCAGCGTTGGGACTGCGGGGGCCAGGGGGAACTACGAGCAGTACTTC. Translation gives CSVGTAGARGNYEQYF. The V and J genes are TRBV29-1 and TRBJ2-7, with D perhaps matching TRBD1 or TRBD2 (7 bases each). The germline gives CDR1 SQVTM, CDR2 ANQGSEA. CDR3 length: 16 residues. Trimming stripped 4 bases from V and 3 bases from J, with 22 bases between.

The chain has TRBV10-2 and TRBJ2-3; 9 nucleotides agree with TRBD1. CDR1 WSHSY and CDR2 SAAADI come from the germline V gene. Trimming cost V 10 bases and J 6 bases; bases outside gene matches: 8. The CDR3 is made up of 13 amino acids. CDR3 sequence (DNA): TGCGCCATATACCTACAGGGGGCGGATACGCAGTATTTT. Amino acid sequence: CAIYLQGADTQYF.

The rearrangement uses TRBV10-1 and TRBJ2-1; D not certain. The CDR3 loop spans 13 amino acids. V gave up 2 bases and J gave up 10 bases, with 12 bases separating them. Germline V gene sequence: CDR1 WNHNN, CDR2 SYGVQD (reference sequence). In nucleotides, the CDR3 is TGCGCCAGCAGTGAGCCACCCCTCGAGGAGCAGTTCTTC. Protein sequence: CASSEPPLEEQFF.

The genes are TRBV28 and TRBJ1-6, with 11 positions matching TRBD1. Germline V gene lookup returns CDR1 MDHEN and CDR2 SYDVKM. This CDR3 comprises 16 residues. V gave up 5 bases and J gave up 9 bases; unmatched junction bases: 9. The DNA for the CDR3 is TGTGCCAGCAGTGACCGGACAGGGGGCGTCGGTTCACCCCTCCACTTT. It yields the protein CASSDRTGGVGSPLHF.